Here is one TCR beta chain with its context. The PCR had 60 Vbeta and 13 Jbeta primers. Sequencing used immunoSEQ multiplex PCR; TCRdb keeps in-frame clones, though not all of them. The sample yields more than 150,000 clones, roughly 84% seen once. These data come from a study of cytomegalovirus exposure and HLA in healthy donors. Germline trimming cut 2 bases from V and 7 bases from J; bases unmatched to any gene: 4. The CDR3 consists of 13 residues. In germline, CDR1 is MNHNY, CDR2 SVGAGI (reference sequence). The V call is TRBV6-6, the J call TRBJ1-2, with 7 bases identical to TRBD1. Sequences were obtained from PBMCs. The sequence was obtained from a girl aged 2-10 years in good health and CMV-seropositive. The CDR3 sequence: CASSYGAGGGYTF. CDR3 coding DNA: TGTGCCAGCAGTTACGGTGCAGGGGGTGGCTACACCTTC.